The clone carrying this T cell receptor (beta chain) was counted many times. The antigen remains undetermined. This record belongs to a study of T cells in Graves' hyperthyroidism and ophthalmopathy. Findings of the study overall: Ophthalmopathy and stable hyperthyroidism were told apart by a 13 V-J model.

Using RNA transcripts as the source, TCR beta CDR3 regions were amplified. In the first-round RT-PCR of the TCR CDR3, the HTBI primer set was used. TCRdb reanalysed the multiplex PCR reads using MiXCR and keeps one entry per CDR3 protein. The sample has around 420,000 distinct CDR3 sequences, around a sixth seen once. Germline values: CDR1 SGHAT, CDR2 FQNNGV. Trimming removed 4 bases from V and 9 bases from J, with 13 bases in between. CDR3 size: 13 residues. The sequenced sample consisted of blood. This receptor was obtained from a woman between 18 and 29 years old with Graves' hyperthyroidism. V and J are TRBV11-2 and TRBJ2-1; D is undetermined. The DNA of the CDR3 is TGTGCCAGCAGCTCGGAAGTGGGCGGTGAGCAGTTCTTC. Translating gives CASSSEVGGEQFF. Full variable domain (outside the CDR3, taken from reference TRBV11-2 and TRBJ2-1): EAGVAQSPRYKIIEKRQSVAFWCNPISGHATLYWYQQILGQGPKLLIQFQNNGVVDDSQLPKDRFSAERLKGVDSTLKIQPAKLEDSAVYLCASSSEVGGEQFFGPGTRLTVL.